Presented here are 30 T cell receptor beta chains from one specimen sequenced in a study of T cell responses to AZD1222 COVID-19 vaccine. Only in-frame clones appear in the TCRdb table, and some are missing; sequencing was by immunoSEQ multiplex PCR. The table has about 50,000 clones, more than 70% seen once; the top ten hold roughly 19%. The sample here was peripheral blood, taken on day 0 of MenACWY control vaccination. These receptors were collected from an adult in good health.

The chain recombines TRBV10-3 with TRBJ1-5; 8 bases line up with TRBD1. The CDR3 spans 13 residues. Looked up from germline, CDR1 is ENHRY and CDR2 is SYGVKD. V gave up 7 bases and J gave up 7 bases; unmatched junction bases: 6. The CDR3: CAIKQGEEQPQHF. CDR3 nucleotide sequence: TGTGCCATCAAACAGGGGGAGGAACAGCCCCAGCATTTT.

The chain joins TRBV6-4 to TRBJ2-1; perhaps TRBD2 as D (5 bases). Germline V gene data show CDR1 as MRHNA and CDR2 as SNTAGT. Trimming left V 10 bases short and J 11 bases short, with 21 bases between. The CDR3 contains 13 residues. For the CDR3, the DNA is TGTGCCACCGCCCGAAATGTGGGAGAAAAGCAGTTCTTC. This gives the protein CATARNVGEKQFF.

The chain employs TRBV19 and TRBJ1-3, with D maybe TRBD1 (5 bases). With 3 bases removed from V and 10 bases from J, the gap between germline ends came to 13 bases. Germline V gene data show CDR1 as LNHDA and CDR2 as SQIVND (reference sequence). This CDR3 is built from 13 residues. CDR3 protein: CASSIGTPGTIYF. The CDR3 bases are TGTGCCAGTAGTATCGGGACGCCGGGGACCATATATTTT.

This sequence joins TRBV7-9 and TRBJ2-3; D not resolved. This CDR3 comprises 11 residues. Between the trimmed V and J ends, which lost 2 bases and 3 bases, there was a span of 0 bases. Germline V gene lookup returns CDR1 SEHNR and CDR2 FQNEAQ (reference sequence). The CDR3 spells CASSLTDTQYF. DNA of the CDR3: TGTGCCAGCAGCTTAACAGATACGCAGTATTTT.

Only one count was recorded for this clone. The chain recombines TRBV5-1 with TRBJ1-3; TRBD1 might be the D (5 bases). The CDR3 is 15 residues long. V was trimmed by 0 bases and J by 2 bases, leaving 9 bases between them. From germline, CDR1 is SGHRS and CDR2 YFSETQ. CDR3 region: CASSLAGGAGNTIYF. The DNA for the CDR3 is TGCGCCAGCAGCTTGGCCGGGGGGGCTGGAAACACCATATATTTT.

This clone was found once. The chain is built from TRBV28 and TRBJ2-7, with D perhaps matching TRBD1 (5 bases). The V and J ends lost 0 bases and 5 bases respectively, with 8 bases between them. Germline V lookup: CDR1 MDHEN, CDR2 SYDVKM. The CDR3 is 13 residues long. CDR3 DNA sequence: TGTGCCAGCAGTTTATGGGGGCAGGACGAGCAGTACTTC. Protein sequence: CASSLWGQDEQYF.

This clone was seen a handful of times. This chain links TRBV5-1 with TRBJ1-1, with D possibly matching TRBD1 (6 bases). Germline V CDR1 and CDR2: SGHRS, YFSETQ. The V and J ends lost 2 bases and 4 bases respectively, with 9 bases between them. This CDR3 comprises 13 residues. CDR3 in DNA: TGCGCCAGCAGCTTCGGGGGCGGCACTGAAGCTTTCTTT. It translates to CASSFGGGTEAFF.

V and J are TRBV2 and TRBJ1-5; D might be TRBD1 (6 bases). CDR3 size: 13 residues. Trimming left V 4 bases short and J 6 bases short, with 10 bases between. Looked up from germline, CDR1 is SNHLY and CDR2 is FYNNEI. Written as DNA, the CDR3 is TGTGCCAGCAGTGGGACAGAACTTCAGCCCCAGCATTTT. Its translation is CASSGTELQPQHF.

This clone was seen a handful of times. The chain couples TRBV6-5 to TRBJ2-3, with 8 bases that match TRBD1. The CDR3 is 14 amino acids. The junction had 5 bases not matched to a gene; V was cut back by 6 bases and J by 3 bases. The germline CDR1 and CDR2 sequences are MNHEY and SVGAGI. CDR3 sequence (DNA): TGTGCCAGCAGGCAGGGGGCTCAGACAGATACGCAGTATTTT. Protein sequence: CASRQGAQTDTQYF.

The J gene is TRBJ2-2, the V gene TRBV18; 7 nucleotides align to TRBD1. CDR1 and CDR2 (germline): KGHSH, LQKENI. V shed 5 bases and J 4 bases; nucleotides not matched to a gene: 7. The CDR3 covers 15 residues. The CDR3 bases are TGTGCCAGCTCATCCGACAGGGTTGGCACCGGGGAGCTGTTTTTT. It codes for CASSSDRVGTGELFF.

This clone was found a few times. V usage is TRBV28 and J usage is TRBJ1-2, with 7 bases identical to TRBD1. With 6 bases clipped from V and 4 bases from J, the junction kept 11 bases outside the gene matches. Per the germline V gene, CDR1 is MDHEN and CDR2 is SYDVKM. This CDR3 is 15 amino acids long. CDR3 residues: CASSPGGGAPYGYTF. CDR3 nucleotide sequence: TGTGCCAGCAGCCCAGGGGGAGGGGCCCCCTATGGCTACACCTTC.

V is TRBV6-2 or TRBV6-3 and J is TRBJ2-2; the D gene is possibly TRBD2 (6 bases). The CDR3 runs to 18 residues. CDR1 is MNHEY, CDR2 SVGEGT, per germline. Trimming removed 2 bases at V and 4 bases at J, with 20 bases between. CDR3 region: CASSYAPLALGGTGELFF. The CDR3 DNA is TGTGCCAGCAGTTACGCCCCCCTAGCGTTAGGCGGCACCGGGGAGCTGTTTTTT.

The V gene is TRBV18, the J gene TRBJ1-5; no definite D call. Germline CDR1 reads KGHSH; CDR2 reads LQKENI. Trimming removed 2 bases from V and 0 bases from J, with 11 bases in between. CDR3 length: 16 amino acids. For the CDR3, the DNA is TGTGCCAGCTCACCAGAGTCGACGGTTAGCAATCAGCCCCAGCATTTT. Translation gives CASSPESTVSNQPQHF. The variable domain in full, completed from reference TRBV18 and TRBJ1-5, reads NAGVMQNPRHLVRRRGQEARLRCSPMKGHSHVYWYRQLPEEGLKFMVYLQKENIIDESGMPKERFSAEFPKEGPSILRIQQVVRGDSAAYFCASSPESTVSNQPQHFGDGTRLSIL.

V is TRBV18 and J is TRBJ1-1; D is possibly TRBD1 (6 bases). The germline V gene has CDR1 KGHSH and CDR2 LQKENI. The CDR3 is 16 amino acids. The V end was cut by 5 bases, the J end by 2 bases, with 18 bases between. The CDR3 nucleotides read TGTGCCAGCTCATCTAAGACAGGCCTGATAAACACTGAAGCTTTCTTT. This translates into CASSSKTGLINTEAFF.

The chain carries TRBV16 and TRBJ1-5; no clear D gene. V was pared by 0 bases and J by 3 bases, with 6 bases between. Germline CDR1 KGHSY, CDR2 FQNENV. The CDR3 spans 14 residues. CDR3: CASSQSSLNQPQHF. The CDR3 DNA is TGTGCCAGCAGCCAATCATCTCTCAATCAGCCCCAGCATTTT.

This clone occurred a few times. The CDR3 nucleotides are TGTGCCAGCAGGGACCAGAGAGATAATTCACCCCTCCACTTT. This translates into CASRDQRDNSPLHF. V gene TRBV25-1 combines with J gene TRBJ1-6; D is uncertain. The CDR3 is made up of 14 amino acids. V was cut by 6 bases and J by 5 bases, with 11 bases left in between. CDR1 is MGHDK and CDR2 is SYGVNS in the germline V gene.

V usage is TRBV2 and J usage is TRBJ2-1; D is possibly TRBD2 (6 bases). Looked up from germline, CDR1 is SNHLY and CDR2 is FYNNEI. Trimming removed 8 bases from V and 8 bases from J, with 16 bases in between. This CDR3 contains 13 residues. The CDR3 DNA reads as TGTGCCAGCTCCCGGGGCCGGGACTATGAGCAGTTCTTC. Translation: CASSRGRDYEQFF.

This clone was observed once. The chain is built from TRBV7-9 and TRBJ1-4; D is perhaps TRBD1 (6 bases). Germline V gene lookup returns CDR1 SEHNR and CDR2 FQNEAQ (reference sequence). CDR3 length equals 15 residues. The germline V and J ends were trimmed by 5 bases and 8 bases, with 18 bases remaining between them. CDR3 amino acids: CASSPRGVQGEKLFF. In nucleotides, the CDR3 is TGTGCCAGCAGCCCGAGGGGGGTGCAGGGGGAAAAACTGTTTTTT. The full variable domain, in which reference TRBV7-9 and TRBJ1-4 provide the parts outside the CDR3, is DTGVSQNPRHKITKRGQNVTFRCDPISEHNRLYWYRQTLGQGPEFLTYFQNEAQLEKSRLLSDRFSAERPKGSFSTLEIQRTEQGDSAMYLCASSPRGVQGEKLFFGSGTQLSVL.

This sequence joins TRBV5-1 and TRBJ2-2, with 12 nucleotides matching TRBD2. Germline V gives CDR1 SGHRS, CDR2 YFSETQ. CDR3 size: 15 residues. V was clipped by 4 bases and J by 4 bases; unmatched bases: 2. Written as DNA, the CDR3 is TGCGCCAGCAGCAAGACTAGCGGGGGCACCGGGGAGCTGTTTTTT. Protein product: CASSKTSGGTGELFF. Full variable domain (outside the CDR3, taken from reference TRBV5-1 and TRBJ2-2): KAGVTQTPRYLIKTRGQQVTLSCSPISGHRSVSWYQQTPGQGLQFLFEYFSETQRNKGNFPGRFSGRQFSNSRSEMNVSTLELGDSALYLCASSKTSGGTGELFFGEGSRLTVL.

The chain carries TRBV6-2 or TRBV6-3 and TRBJ1-1; 8 bases line up with TRBD1. CDR3 length equals 14 residues. The junction had 8 bases not matched to a gene; V was cut back by 6 bases and J by 5 bases. CDR1 and CDR2 from the germline V gene are MNHEY and SVGEGT. The CDR3 coding sequence is TGTGCCAGCAGCCGCGACAGGGGCCGGACTGAAGCTTTCTTT. Protein: CASSRDRGRTEAFF.

The chain recombines TRBV6-2 or TRBV6-3 with TRBJ2-2, with 9 bases fitting TRBD1. Germline CDR1 and CDR2: MNHEY and SVGEGT. V was clipped by 2 bases and J by 4 bases; unmatched bases: 8. This CDR3 has 17 residues. The CDR3 nucleotides are TGTGCCAGCAGTTACCCCCGGACAGGGGCGTCCACCGGGGAGCTGTTTTTT. As protein: CASSYPRTGASTGELFF.

With regard to this clone: Its ends do not fully match the called genes, so a read error is possible. The rearrangement joins TRBV19 to TRBJ2-3, with D unresolved. The CDR3 has 14 amino acids. The germline V gene encodes CDR1 LNHDA and CDR2 SQIVND (reference sequence). CDR3 amino acids: CASTIGISTDTQYF. The CDR3 region has the DNA TGTGCCAGTACTATAGGAATTAGCACAGATACGCAGTATTTT.

This rearrangement joins TRBV28 to TRBJ2-6; 8 nucleotides match TRBD1. J gave up 2 bases and V 5 bases, and 2 bases lay outside the gene matches. Germline-derived CDR1 and CDR2 are MDHEN and SYDVKM. The CDR3 consists of 15 residues. CDR3 sequence (DNA): TGTGCCAGCAGTCCAGGGGGCGCTGGGGCCAACGTCCTGACTTTC. The encoded protein is CASSPGGAGANVLTF. The complete variable domain, with remaining parts taken from reference TRBV28 and TRBJ2-6, reads DVKVTQSSRYLVKRTGEKVFLECVQDMDHENMFWYRQDPGLGLRLIYFSYDVKMKEKGDIPEGYSVSREKKERFSLILESASTNQTSMYLCASSPGGAGANVLTFGAGSRLTVL.

The genes are TRBV6-5 and TRBJ2-7; TRBD2 aligns across 8 bases. Germline V gene lookup returns CDR1 MNHEY and CDR2 SVGAGI. The CDR3 loop spans 13 amino acids. The junction had 3 bases not matched to a gene; V was cut back by 6 bases and J by 2 bases. CDR3 coding DNA: TGTGCCAGCAGAGCGGGAGAGGCCTACGAGCAGTACTTC. Protein: CASRAGEAYEQYF.

V usage is TRBV15 and J usage is TRBJ1-3, with D unresolved. Germline V lookup: CDR1 LNHNV, CDR2 YYDKDF (reference sequence). V lost 5 bases and J 4 bases, leaving 15 bases between the germline ends. CDR3 length: 15 amino acids. The CDR3 DNA reads as TGTGCCACCAGCCTCGGAACAGCCGAGGGAAACACCATATATTTT. This codes for CATSLGTAEGNTIYF.

The J gene is TRBJ1-2, the V gene TRBV7-2; 7 nucleotides match TRBD1. With V trimmed by 2 bases and J by 4 bases, 7 bases remained unmatched. This CDR3 comprises 15 residues. Germline CDR1 and CDR2: SGHTA and FQGNSA. CDR3 region: CASSLNPGTVYGYTF. In nucleotides, the CDR3 is TGTGCCAGCAGCTTAAATCCCGGGACAGTCTATGGCTACACCTTC.

This chain joins TRBV6-5 and TRBJ1-2; 9 bases agree with TRBD1. The CDR3 consists of 13 residues. Unmatched junction bases numbered 6, after V lost 8 bases and J lost 5 bases. Germline V lookup: CDR1 MNHEY, CDR2 SVGAGI. The DNA of the CDR3 is TGTGCCAGCGGATACAGGGGGCAATATGGCTACACCTTC. Translated, it gives CASGYRGQYGYTF.

The table lists this clone with a count of one. The chain couples TRBV28 to TRBJ1-4; D is uncertain. The CDR3 runs 12 residues. Between the trimmed V and J ends, which lost 1 base and 8 bases, there was a span of 5 bases. Germline CDR1 and CDR2: MDHEN and SYDVKM. The CDR3 here is CASSLSREKLFF. The CDR3 DNA reads as TGTGCCAGCAGTTTATCCCGAGAAAAACTGTTTTTT.

The chain links TRBV5-4 to TRBJ1-3; 7 bases map to TRBD1. The CDR3 is 16 residues long. J lost 3 bases, V lost 1 base, and 7 bases had no gene match. CDR1 and CDR2 from the germline V gene are SGHNT and YYREEE (reference sequence). Written as DNA, the CDR3 is TGTGCCAGCAGCTTGAAGCGACAGGGCGGTGGAAACACCATATATTTT. Translating gives CASSLKRQGGGNTIYF.

The rearrangement joins TRBV9 to TRBJ2-5; D possibly corresponds to TRBD1 (6 bases). This CDR3 has 14 residues. Per the germline V gene, CDR1 is SGDLS and CDR2 is YYNGEE. The germline V and J ends were trimmed by 0 bases and 7 bases, with 13 bases remaining between them. The CDR3 bases are TGTGCCAGCAGCGTAGATATGGGGGCGACGACCCAGTACTTC. As protein: CASSVDMGATTQYF.